Below, 30 T cell receptor beta chains from the same sample are listed, as sequenced in a study of shared T cell receptors in the human thymus. Profiling relied on immunoSEQ multiplex PCR, and the TCRdb table lists in-frame clones only, not all of them. The repertoire has some 660,000 clones, more than 75% of them found once; the top ten carry 0.0094%. The sample was also reused in another study, on human thymus T cells.

Sequencing was done on a sample of thymocytes. All receptors come from a boy younger than two with a congenital heart defect.

V usage is TRBV4-1 and J usage is TRBJ2-5, with TRBD2 matching over 11 bases. The CDR3 is 18 amino acids. CDR1 and CDR2 (germline): MGHRA, YSYEKL. Trimming cost V 0 bases and J 5 bases; bases outside gene matches: 11. CDR3 loop: CASSQEAGTSGAGETQYF. As DNA, the CDR3 is TGCGCCAGCAGCCAAGAAGCGGGGACTAGCGGAGCAGGGGAGACCCAGTACTTC.

The J gene is TRBJ1-5, the V gene TRBV4-1, with 8 bases identical to TRBD1. CDR1 MGHRA and CDR2 YSYEKL come from the germline V gene. V lost 4 bases to trimming and J lost 4 bases; unmatched junction nucleotides: 3. This CDR3 has 14 amino acids. The CDR3: CASSRRQGNQPQHF. The DNA of the CDR3 is TGCGCCAGCAGCCGCAGACAGGGGAATCAGCCCCAGCATTTT.

This clone was found a few times. The gene calls are TRBV12-5 and TRBJ1-1, with D tentatively TRBD1 (6 bases). The V end lost 6 bases, the J end lost 4 bases, and 9 bases lay between the germline ends. Germline V gene sequence: CDR1 LGHNT, CDR2 FRNRAP. The CDR3 spans 12 residues. In DNA, the CDR3 is TGTGCTAGTGGGTCCAGGGGCACTGAAGCTTTCTTT. Its protein is CASGSRGTEAFF.

The chain recombines TRBV19 with TRBJ2-7; the match to TRBD2 covers 11 bases. The CDR3 runs 17 residues. The V segment lost 11 bases and the J segment 2 bases; nucleotides outside the gene matches: 17. From germline, CDR1 is LNHDA and CDR2 SQIVND (reference sequence). CDR3 nucleotide sequence: TGTGCCCCCTCCCCGGGACTAGCGGTAAAGTCGGCCTACGAGCAGTACTTC. It codes for CAPSPGLAVKSAYEQYF.

V gene TRBV4-3 combines with J gene TRBJ1-2; 8 nucleotides line up with TRBD1. This CDR3 comprises 16 residues. Germline trimming cut 1 base from V and 2 bases from J; bases unmatched to any gene: 6. The germline gives CDR1 LGHNA, CDR2 YSLEER. In DNA form, the CDR3 reads TGCGCCAGCAGCCAAGGCTTCAGGGGGCCCAACTATGGCTACACCTTC. It encodes CASSQGFRGPNYGYTF.

V usage is TRBV29-1 and J usage is TRBJ1-2; TRBD1 matches 8 bases. The CDR3 extends over 13 amino acids. The J segment lost 6 bases and the V segment lost 2 bases, leaving 5 bases of the junction unmatched. Looked up from germline, CDR1 is SQVTM and CDR2 is ANQGSEA. This chain's CDR3 is CSVESGQADGYTF. The CDR3, as DNA: TGCAGCGTTGAATCGGGACAGGCTGATGGCTACACCTTC.

The chain couples TRBV29-1 to TRBJ2-5; 8 bases are shared with TRBD2. Germline lookup yields CDR1 SQVTM and CDR2 ANQGSEA. The CDR3 has 14 amino acids. Trimming took 5 bases from V and 5 from J; bases not matched to a gene: 10. The CDR3 sequence is CSVPLRGAWETQYF. For the CDR3, the DNA is TGCAGCGTTCCACTGCGGGGGGCCTGGGAGACCCAGTACTTC.

The genes are TRBV25-1 and TRBJ2-3; TRBD2 agrees at 9 bases. Trimming at V came to 3 bases and at J to 0 bases, leaving 7 bases not matched to a gene. The CDR3 extends over 17 amino acids. In germline, CDR1 is MGHDK, CDR2 SYGVNS. CDR3 amino acids: CASSDQREVLSTDTQYF. The DNA of the CDR3 is TGTGCCAGCAGTGATCAGCGGGAGGTACTTAGCACAGATACGCAGTATTTT.

The CDR3 protein is CASSSDGQRHIPFYEQYF. Written as DNA, the CDR3 is TGTGCCAGCAGCTCAGATGGACAGCGCCACATTCCATTCTACGAGCAGTACTTC. The chain combines TRBV5-8 with TRBJ2-7, with D perhaps TRBD1 (6 bases). V lost 3 bases and J 3 bases, leaving 25 bases between the germline ends. This CDR3 is built from 18 residues. CDR1 and CDR2 (germline): SGHTS, YDEGEE.

The chain links TRBV7-3 to TRBJ1-2, with D tentatively TRBD1 (6 bases). The CDR3 sequence is 17 residues long. V lost 0 bases and J lost 4, with 18 bases in between. Germline V lookup: CDR1 SGHTA, CDR2 FQGTGA. CDR3 sequence reads: CASSLTSGQGSIYGYTF. For the CDR3, the DNA is TGTGCCAGCAGCTTAACTTCGGGTCAGGGGAGTATCTATGGCTACACCTTC.

The chain recombines TRBV7-9 with TRBJ2-3; TRBD1 aligns across 10 bases. From germline, CDR1 is SEHNR and CDR2 FQNEAQ (reference sequence). The CDR3 has 15 amino acids. Unmatched junction bases numbered 4, after V lost 5 bases and J lost 2 bases. The chain's CDR3 is CASSTGTGDTDTQYF. The DNA for the CDR3 is TGTGCCAGCAGCACCGGGACAGGGGACACAGATACGCAGTATTTT.

The chain uses TRBV5-1 and TRBJ2-5; weak D call: TRBD1 (5 bases). Matching the DNA end better, TRBJ2-7 makes the J call doubtful. The CDR3 is 15 amino acids. Germline CDR1 and CDR2: SGHRS and YFSETQ. This CDR3 is CASSSTPQALSEQYF. DNA of the CDR3: TGCGCCAGCAGCTCCACCCCACAGGCACTCAGCGAGCAGTACTTC.

The V gene is TRBV6-5, the J gene TRBJ1-1; no clear D. CDR3 size: 14 residues. Trimming pared 6 bases from V and 1 base from J, leaving 12 bases between. Germline V CDR1 and CDR2: MNHEY, SVGAGI. The CDR3, as DNA: TGTGCCAGCAGCCCCGTGGGAGGGAACACTGAAGCTTTCTTT. It encodes CASSPVGGNTEAFF.

The CDR3 is CANPRDIPQGPQHF. DNA for the CDR3: TGTGCCAACCCCCGGGACATCCCGCAGGGGCCCCAGCATTTT. This chain uses TRBV7-9 with TRBJ1-5; a weak D match, TRBD1 (6 bases). This CDR3 region has 14 residues. With 10 bases removed from V and 9 bases from J, the gap between germline ends came to 22 bases. Germline CDR1 SEHNR, CDR2 FQNEAQ (reference sequence).

The chain uses TRBV18 and TRBJ1-5; TRBD1 matches 8 bases. Losses at the gene ends were 5 bases for V and 3 bases for J; bases not matched to a gene: 9. This CDR3 is built from 16 residues. Germline-derived CDR1 and CDR2 are KGHSH and LQKENI. CDR3 DNA: TGTGCCAGCTCATCTCGGACAGGGCTTTTCAATCAGCCCCAGCATTTT. Translation gives CASSSRTGLFNQPQHF.

The chain couples TRBV2 to TRBJ2-3; 14 bases line up with TRBD2. Trimming removed 7 bases from V and 3 bases from J; junction bases left unmatched: 12. CDR1 SNHLY and CDR2 FYNNEI come from the germline V gene. The CDR3 covers 18 residues. Written as DNA, the CDR3 is TGTGCCAGCAATTTCAGACTAGCGGGGGGGCTGTTAACAGATACGCAGTATTTT. Translation: CASNFRLAGGLLTDTQYF.

The chain links TRBV28 to TRBJ1-1; weak D call: TRBD1 (5 bases). There are 14 residues in the CDR3. Germline V CDR1 and CDR2: MDHEN, SYDVKM. V lost 6 bases and J 3 bases, leaving 14 bases between the germline ends. The CDR3 coding sequence is TGTGCCAGCAGCAAGGACACCTGCCACACTGAAGCTTTCTTT. Encoded protein: CASSKDTCHTEAFF.

This clone appeared once. V usage is TRBV2 and J usage is TRBJ1-1; a possible D gene is TRBD1 (5 bases). Germline lookup yields CDR1 SNHLY and CDR2 FYNNEI. The length of the CDR3 is 15 residues. V lost 5 bases, J lost 7 bases, and 20 bases lay in between. For the CDR3, the DNA is TGTGCCAGCAGTCCAGAACCACTGCGGGGGAATGAAGCTTTCTTT. This encodes CASSPEPLRGNEAFF.

This chain joins TRBV28 and TRBJ2-7, with 7 positions matching TRBD1. This CDR3 region has 14 residues. Unmatched junction bases numbered 10, after V lost 6 bases and J lost 5 bases. Germline V gene sequence: CDR1 MDHEN, CDR2 SYDVKM. This chain's CDR3 is CASSKRQGRHEQYF. DNA for the CDR3: TGTGCCAGCAGCAAACGACAGGGAAGACACGAGCAGTACTTC.

The count of this clone is one. V is TRBV20-1 and J is TRBJ2-1; tentatively, D is TRBD1 (6 bases). Trimming took 4 bases from V and 10 from J, leaving 11 bases between them. This CDR3 has 11 amino acids. Per germline, CDR1 DFQATT and CDR2 SNEGSKA (reference sequence). The DNA of the CDR3 is TGCAGTGCTAACAGGGTTCAGGAGCAGTTCTTC. Translating gives CSANRVQEQFF.

This rearrangement joins TRBV6-6 to TRBJ1-2, with TRBD1 identical over 8 bases. V was pared by 5 bases and J by 2 bases, with 4 bases of the junction left unmatched. The CDR3 consists of 14 residues. Looked up from germline, CDR1 is MNHNY and CDR2 is SVGAGI (reference sequence). CDR3: CASSQDRVNYGYTF. DNA of the CDR3: TGTGCCAGCAGTCAGGACAGGGTGAACTATGGCTACACCTTC.

In DNA form, the CDR3 reads TGCGCCAGCAGCTTGCGGTCCGAGCAGTTCTTC. This sequence encodes CASSLRSEQFF. The chain employs TRBV5-1 and TRBJ2-1; D is ambiguous. V was shortened by 1 base and J by 10 bases, with 6 bases between the two germline ends. Looked up from germline, CDR1 is SGHRS and CDR2 is YFSETQ. This CDR3 is built from 11 residues.

The V call is TRBV2, the J call TRBJ2-3; 10 bases are a match to TRBD2. J gave up 1 base and V 0 bases, and 1 base lay outside the gene matches. This CDR3 has 16 amino acids. Looked up from germline, CDR1 is SNHLY and CDR2 is FYNNEI. CDR3 loop: CASSEASGGRTDTQYF. Written as DNA, the CDR3 is TGTGCCAGCAGTGAAGCTAGCGGGGGGCGCACAGATACGCAGTATTTT.

The CDR3 loop is CARDFRDRGRVGSTEAFF. The CDR3 coding sequence is TGTGCCAGGGATTTCCGGGACAGGGGGCGCGTGGGTAGCACTGAAGCTTTCTTT. The chain employs TRBV2 and TRBJ1-1, with 12 bases lining up with TRBD1. Trimming at V came to 9 bases and at J to 4 bases, leaving 18 bases not matched to a gene. The length of the CDR3 is 18 residues. CDR1 is SNHLY and CDR2 is FYNNEI in the germline V gene.

This chain uses TRBV5-1 with TRBJ2-7, with 12 bases aligning to TRBD2. V dropped 4 bases and J dropped 3; count of bases not matched to a gene: 5. There are 15 residues in the CDR3. Germline V gene sequence: CDR1 SGHRS, CDR2 YFSETQ. The DNA for the CDR3 is TGCGCCAGCAGCCCGTCGACTAGCGGGAGCTACGAGCAGTACTTC. This translates into CASSPSTSGSYEQYF.

This rearrangement joins TRBV6-1 to TRBJ2-4; 7 bases are a match to TRBD1. Per the germline V gene, CDR1 is MNHNS and CDR2 is SASEGT. The CDR3 totals 15 residues. J gave up 4 bases and V 4 bases, and 7 bases lay outside the gene matches. The CDR3 DNA follows: TGTGCCAGCAGTGGGACCCCAGGGGGAAAAAACATTCAGTACTTC. Its translation is CASSGTPGGKNIQYF.

The chain carries TRBV28 and TRBJ2-2, with 11 bases identical to TRBD1. This CDR3 has 17 amino acids. Trimming cost V 8 bases and J 6 bases; bases outside gene matches: 14. Looked up from germline, CDR1 is MDHEN and CDR2 is SYDVKM. The CDR3 nucleotides are TGTGCCAGCTTCTTACCTCGGACAGGGGGCGCCCCCGGGGAGCTGTTTTTT. This translates into CASFLPRTGGAPGELFF.

V usage is TRBV14 and J usage is TRBJ1-5; 9 bases are shared with TRBD1. The CDR3 has 16 residues. J gave up 5 bases and V 1 base, and 6 bases lay outside the gene matches. CDR1 is SGHDN and CDR2 is FVKESK in the germline V gene. The chain's CDR3 is CASSQASGTGHQPQHF. The CDR3 nucleotides read TGTGCCAGCAGCCAAGCCTCCGGGACAGGGCATCAGCCCCAGCATTTT.

Only a few counts were recorded for this clone. The chain links TRBV28 to TRBJ1-4; no firm D call. The CDR3 runs to 12 residues. V shed 8 bases and J shed 6 bases, with 10 bases lying between them. Germline V lookup: CDR1 MDHEN, CDR2 SYDVKM. The CDR3 DNA reads TGTGCCAGCGGGCAGCCCTATGAAAAACTGTTTTTT. This encodes CASGQPYEKLFF.

In DNA form, the CDR3 reads TGTGCCAGCAGCTTAAAATCCCCTACAGGGGCCAACTATGGCTACACCTTC. It translates to CASSLKSPTGANYGYTF. The chain joins TRBV7-2 to TRBJ1-2, with 7 bases aligning to TRBD1. CDR1 and CDR2 (germline): SGHTA, FQGNSA. V gave up 2 bases and J gave up 2 bases; unmatched junction bases: 11. This CDR3 has 17 residues.